This TCR beta chain was recovered during a study of blood T cell repertoires in COVID-19. Study details: Spain, Italy and the United States supplied samples that represented acute and convalescent COVID-19. PBMCs, B-cell-depleted T cells, or T cells provided the cDNA or gDNA that made up the material.

This CDR3 has 15 amino acids. The junction had 4 bases not matched to a gene; V was cut back by 3 bases and J by 2 bases. Germline loops: CDR1 SGDLS, CDR2 YYNGEE. The repertoire was sequenced with immunoSEQ multiplex PCR; TCRdb's copy has only in-frame clones and lacks some. The data contain about half a million clones, roughly 88% of them seen just once; the ten biggest clones take up 3% to 3.5%. The J gene is TRBJ2-5, the V gene TRBV9, with 10 bases identical to TRBD1. This TCR came from a human donor in a cohort sampled during active COVID-19. Material for sequencing was peripheral blood. The CDR3 DNA is TGTGCCAGCAGCGCGGGACAGGGGACGCAAGAGACCCAGTACTTC. This codes for CASSAGQGTQETQYF.